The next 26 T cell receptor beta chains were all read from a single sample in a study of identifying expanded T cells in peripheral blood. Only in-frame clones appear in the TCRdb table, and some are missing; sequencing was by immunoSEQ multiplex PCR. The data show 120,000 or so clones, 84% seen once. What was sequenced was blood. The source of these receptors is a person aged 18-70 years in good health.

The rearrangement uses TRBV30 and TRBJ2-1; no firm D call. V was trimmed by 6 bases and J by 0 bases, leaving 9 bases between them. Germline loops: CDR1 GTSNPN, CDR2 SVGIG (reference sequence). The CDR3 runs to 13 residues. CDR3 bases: TGTGCCTGCGGACGCGTCTCCTACAATGAGCAGTTCTTC. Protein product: CACGRVSYNEQFF.

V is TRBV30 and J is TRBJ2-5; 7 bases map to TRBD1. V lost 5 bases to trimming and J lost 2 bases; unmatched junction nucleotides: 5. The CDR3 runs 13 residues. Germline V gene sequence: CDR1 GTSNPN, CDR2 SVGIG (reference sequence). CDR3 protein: CAWAGTDQETQYF. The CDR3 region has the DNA TGTGCCTGGGCTGGGACAGATCAAGAGACCCAGTACTTC. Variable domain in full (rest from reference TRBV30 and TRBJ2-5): SQTIHQWPATLVQPVGSPLSLECTVEGTSNPNLYWYRQAAGRGLQLLFYSVGIGQISSEVPQNLSASRPQDRQFILSSKKLLLSDSGFYLCAWAGTDQETQYFGPGTRLLVL.

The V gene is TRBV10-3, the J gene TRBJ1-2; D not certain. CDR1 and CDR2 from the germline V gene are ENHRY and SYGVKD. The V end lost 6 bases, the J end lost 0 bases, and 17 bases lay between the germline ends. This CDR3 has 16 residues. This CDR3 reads CAISRTPDGANYGYTF. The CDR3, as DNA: TGTGCCATCAGCAGGACCCCCGACGGAGCTAACTATGGCTACACCTTC.

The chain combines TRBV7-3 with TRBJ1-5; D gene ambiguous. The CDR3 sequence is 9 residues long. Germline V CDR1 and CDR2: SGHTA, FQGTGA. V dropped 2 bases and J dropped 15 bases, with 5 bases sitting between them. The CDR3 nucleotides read TGTGCCAGCAGCTTATCGGGGCATTTT. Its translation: CASSLSGHF.

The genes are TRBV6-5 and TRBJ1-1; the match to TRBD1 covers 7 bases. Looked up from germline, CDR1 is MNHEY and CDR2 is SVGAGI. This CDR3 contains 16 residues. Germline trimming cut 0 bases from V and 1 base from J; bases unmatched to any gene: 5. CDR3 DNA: TGTGCCAGCAGTTACTCGAACAGGGGAAAGAACACTGAAGCTTTCTTT. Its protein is CASSYSNRGKNTEAFF.

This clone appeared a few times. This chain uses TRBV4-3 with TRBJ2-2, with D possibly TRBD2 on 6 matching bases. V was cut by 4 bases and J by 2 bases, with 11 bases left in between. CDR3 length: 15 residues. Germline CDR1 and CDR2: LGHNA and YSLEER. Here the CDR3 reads CASSLTTSNTGELFF. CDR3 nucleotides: TGCGCCAGCAGCCTGACGACTAGTAACACCGGGGAGCTGTTTTTT.

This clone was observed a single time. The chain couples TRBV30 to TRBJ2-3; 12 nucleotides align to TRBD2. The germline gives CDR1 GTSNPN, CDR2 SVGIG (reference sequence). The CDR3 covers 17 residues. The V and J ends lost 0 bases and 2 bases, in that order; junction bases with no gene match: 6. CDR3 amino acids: CAWSVVRTSGVTDTQYF. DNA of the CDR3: TGTGCCTGGAGTGTAGTTAGGACTAGCGGGGTCACAGATACGCAGTATTTT.

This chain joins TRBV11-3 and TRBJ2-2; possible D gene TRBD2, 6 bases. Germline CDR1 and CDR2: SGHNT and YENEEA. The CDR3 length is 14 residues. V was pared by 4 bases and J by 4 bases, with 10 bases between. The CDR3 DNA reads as TGTGCCAGCAGCTCGGGACTCACCACCGGGGAGCTGTTTTTT. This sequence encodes CASSSGLTTGELFF.

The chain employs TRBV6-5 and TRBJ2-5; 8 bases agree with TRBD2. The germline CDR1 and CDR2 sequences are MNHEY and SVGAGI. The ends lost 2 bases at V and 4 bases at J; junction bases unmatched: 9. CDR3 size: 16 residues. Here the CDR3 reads CASSYAASGLGETQYF. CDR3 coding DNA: TGTGCCAGCAGTTACGCGGCTAGCGGGCTAGGAGAGACCCAGTACTTC.

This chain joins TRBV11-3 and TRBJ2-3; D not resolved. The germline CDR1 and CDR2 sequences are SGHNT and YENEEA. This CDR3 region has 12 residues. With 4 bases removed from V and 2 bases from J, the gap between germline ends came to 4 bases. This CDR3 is CASSSITDTQYF. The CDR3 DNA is TGTGCCAGCAGCTCTATCACAGATACGCAGTATTTT.

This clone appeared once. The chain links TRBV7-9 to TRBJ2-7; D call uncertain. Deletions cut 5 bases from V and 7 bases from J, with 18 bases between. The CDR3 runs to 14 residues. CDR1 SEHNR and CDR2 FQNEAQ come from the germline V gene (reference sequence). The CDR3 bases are TGTGCCAGCAGCCCCGAACGGGCGCGTTATGAGCAGTACTTC. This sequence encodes CASSPERARYEQYF.

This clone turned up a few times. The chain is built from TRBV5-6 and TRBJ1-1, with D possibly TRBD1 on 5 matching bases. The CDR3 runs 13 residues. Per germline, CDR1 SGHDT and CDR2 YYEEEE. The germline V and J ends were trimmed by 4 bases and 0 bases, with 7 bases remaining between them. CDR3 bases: TGTGCCAGCAGCGCGACAGTGAACACTGAAGCTTTCTTT. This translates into CASSATVNTEAFF.

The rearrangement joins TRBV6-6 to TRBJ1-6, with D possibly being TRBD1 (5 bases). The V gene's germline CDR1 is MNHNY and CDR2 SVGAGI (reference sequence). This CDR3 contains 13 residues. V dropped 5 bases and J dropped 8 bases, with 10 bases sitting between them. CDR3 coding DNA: TGTGCCAGCAGTCCTCCAGGGTATTCACCCCTCCACTTT. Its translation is CASSPPGYSPLHF.

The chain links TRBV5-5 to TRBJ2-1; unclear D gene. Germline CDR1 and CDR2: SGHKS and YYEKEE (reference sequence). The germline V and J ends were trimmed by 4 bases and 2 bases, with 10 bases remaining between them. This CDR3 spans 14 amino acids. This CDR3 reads CASSASAPYNEQFF. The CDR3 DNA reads TGTGCCAGCAGCGCCTCTGCTCCCTACAATGAGCAGTTCTTC.

CDR3 nucleotides: TGTGCCAGCAGCTCGATACAGGCTAGCTCCTATAATTCACCCCTCCACTTT. This encodes CASSSIQASSYNSPLHF. This chain joins TRBV7-2 and TRBJ1-6; TRBD1 is a possible D gene (5 bases). This CDR3 is 17 amino acids long. Trimming removed 4 bases from V and 0 bases from J, with 13 bases in between. From germline, CDR1 is SGHTA and CDR2 FQGNSA.

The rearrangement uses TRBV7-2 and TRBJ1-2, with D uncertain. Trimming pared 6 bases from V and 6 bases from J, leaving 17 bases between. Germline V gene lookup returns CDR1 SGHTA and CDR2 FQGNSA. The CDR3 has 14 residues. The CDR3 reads CASRPSGRMDGYTF. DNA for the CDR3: TGTGCCAGCAGACCAAGCGGACGGATGGATGGCTACACCTTC.

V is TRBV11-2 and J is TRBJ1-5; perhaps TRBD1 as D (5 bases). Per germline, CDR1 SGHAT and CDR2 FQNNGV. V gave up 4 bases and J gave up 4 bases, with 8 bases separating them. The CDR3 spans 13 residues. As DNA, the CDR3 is TGTGCCAGCAGCTACACAGGAAATCAGCCCCAGCATTTT. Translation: CASSYTGNQPQHF.

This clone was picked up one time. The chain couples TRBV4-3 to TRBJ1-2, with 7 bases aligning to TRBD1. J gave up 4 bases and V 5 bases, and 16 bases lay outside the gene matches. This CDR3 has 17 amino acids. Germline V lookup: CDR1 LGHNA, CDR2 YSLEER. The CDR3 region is CASSARPTGQSSYGYTF. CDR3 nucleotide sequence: TGCGCCAGCAGCGCGCGCCCGACGGGACAGAGTTCCTATGGCTACACCTTC.

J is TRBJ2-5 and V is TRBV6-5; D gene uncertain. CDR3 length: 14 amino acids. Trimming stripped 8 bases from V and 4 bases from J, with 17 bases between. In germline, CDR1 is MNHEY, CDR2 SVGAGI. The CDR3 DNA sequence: TGTGCCAGCGCCCAAGGGTTCTCTACAGAGACCCAGTACTTC. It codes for CASAQGFSTETQYF.

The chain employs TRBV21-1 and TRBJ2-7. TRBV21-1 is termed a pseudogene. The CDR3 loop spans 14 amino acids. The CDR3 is CASSGRDGGHEQYF. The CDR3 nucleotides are TGTGCCAGCAGCGGCCGGGACGGGGGCCACGAGCAGTACTTC.

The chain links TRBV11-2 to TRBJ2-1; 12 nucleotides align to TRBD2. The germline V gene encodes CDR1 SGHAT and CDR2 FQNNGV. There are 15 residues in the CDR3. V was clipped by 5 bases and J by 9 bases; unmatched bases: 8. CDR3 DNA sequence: TGTGCCAGCAGCGCCCTAGCGGGGGGGCCTTCTGAGCAGTTCTTC. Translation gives CASSALAGGPSEQFF.

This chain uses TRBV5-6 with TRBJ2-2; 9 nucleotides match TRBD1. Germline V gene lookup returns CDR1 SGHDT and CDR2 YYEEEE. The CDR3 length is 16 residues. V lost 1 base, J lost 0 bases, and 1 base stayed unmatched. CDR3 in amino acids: CASSLTGGTNTGELFF. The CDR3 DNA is TGTGCCAGCAGCTTGACAGGGGGCACGAACACCGGGGAGCTGTTTTTT.

The DNA of the CDR3 is TGTGCCACCTGCCCTGGAACAGGGGGAGGAAATGAGCAGTTCTTC. Its protein product is CATCPGTGGGNEQFF. The rearrangement links TRBV10-3 to TRBJ2-1, with 8 bases that match TRBD1. J gave up 7 bases and V 10 bases, and 15 bases lay outside the gene matches. This CDR3 has 15 amino acids. Per germline, CDR1 ENHRY and CDR2 SYGVKD.

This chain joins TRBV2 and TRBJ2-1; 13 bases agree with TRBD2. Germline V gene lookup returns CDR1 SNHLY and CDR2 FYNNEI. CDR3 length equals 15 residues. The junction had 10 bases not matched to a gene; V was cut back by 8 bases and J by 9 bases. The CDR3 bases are TGTGCCAGCCAGAGAAGACTAGCGGGGGGCGGTGAGCAGTTCTTC. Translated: CASQRRLAGGGEQFF.

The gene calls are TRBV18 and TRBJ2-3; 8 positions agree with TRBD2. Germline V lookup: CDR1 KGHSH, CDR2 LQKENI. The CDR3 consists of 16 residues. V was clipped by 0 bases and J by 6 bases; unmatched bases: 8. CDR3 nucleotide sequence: TGTGCCAGCTCACCACCCAGCGGGGGCCTCTTGGATACGCAGTATTTT. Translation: CASSPPSGGLLDTQYF. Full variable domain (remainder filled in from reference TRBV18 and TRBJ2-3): NAGVMQNPRHLVRRRGQEARLRCSPMKGHSHVYWYRQLPEEGLKFMVYLQKENIIDESGMPKERFSAEFPKEGPSILRIQQVVRGDSAAYFCASSPPSGGLLDTQYFGPGTRLTVL.

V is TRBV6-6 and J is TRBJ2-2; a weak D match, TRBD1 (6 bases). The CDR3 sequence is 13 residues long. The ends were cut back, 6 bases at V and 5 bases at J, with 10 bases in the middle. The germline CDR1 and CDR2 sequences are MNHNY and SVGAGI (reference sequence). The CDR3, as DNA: TGTGCCAGCAGCCGTACAGGGACCGGGGAGCTGTTTTTT. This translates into CASSRTGTGELFF.